This T cell receptor beta chain is drawn from a study of T cell changes during pregnancy in multiple sclerosis. Clones were sequenced by immunoSEQ multiplex PCR, and TCRdb holds only the in-frame ones, with some missing. The sample consists of 30,000 to 40,000 clones, around nine tenths of them appearing once. A single count supports this clone. This TCR was recovered from a female donor in good health, enrolled as a control in a pregnancy study. The material sequenced was CD4+ T cells from peripheral blood mononuclear cells, taken in the third trimester of pregnancy.

DNA of the CDR3: TGCGCCAGCAGCCAGGACAGGGTTTATGGCTACACCTTC. Translated, it gives CASSQDRVYGYTF. The rearrangement uses TRBV5-1 and TRBJ1-2, with 8 bases identical to TRBD1. Unmatched junction bases numbered 4, after V lost 4 bases and J lost 5 bases. The CDR3 loop spans 13 amino acids. Germline V gene lookup returns CDR1 SGHRS and CDR2 YFSETQ.